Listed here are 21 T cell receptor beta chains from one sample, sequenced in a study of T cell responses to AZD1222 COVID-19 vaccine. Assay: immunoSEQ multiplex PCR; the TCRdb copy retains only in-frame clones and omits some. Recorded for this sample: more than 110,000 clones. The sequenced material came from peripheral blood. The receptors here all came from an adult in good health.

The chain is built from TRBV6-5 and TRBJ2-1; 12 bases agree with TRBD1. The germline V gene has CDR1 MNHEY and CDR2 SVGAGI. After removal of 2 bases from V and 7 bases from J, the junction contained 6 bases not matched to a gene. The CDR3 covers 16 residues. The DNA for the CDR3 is TGTGCCAGCAGTTACGACAAGGGACAGGGGGCGAATGAGCAGTTCTTC. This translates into CASSYDKGQGANEQFF.

CDR3 coding DNA: TGTGCCAGCAGTGAGTTGAAGGAGACCCAGTACTTC. Translation gives CASSELKETQYF. V gene TRBV6-1 combines with J gene TRBJ2-5, with unresolved D. Germline V CDR1 and CDR2: MNHNS, SASEGT. The CDR3 runs 12 residues. Trimming stripped 3 bases from V and 5 bases from J, with 7 bases between.

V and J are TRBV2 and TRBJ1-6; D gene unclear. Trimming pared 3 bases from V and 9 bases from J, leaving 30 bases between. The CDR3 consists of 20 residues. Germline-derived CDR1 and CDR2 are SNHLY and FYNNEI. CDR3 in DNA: TGTGCCAGCAGTGAGCTTGCGTGGGGAGAAGGTTTCGGAGTGGGTTCACCCCTCCACTTT. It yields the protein CASSELAWGEGFGVGSPLHF.

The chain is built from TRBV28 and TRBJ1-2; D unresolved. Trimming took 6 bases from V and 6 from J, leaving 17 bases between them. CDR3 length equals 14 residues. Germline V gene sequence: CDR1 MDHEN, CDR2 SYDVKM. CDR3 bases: TGTGCCAGCAGAGAAGTGGTAGAACGTGATGGCTACACCTTC. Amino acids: CASREVVERDGYTF.

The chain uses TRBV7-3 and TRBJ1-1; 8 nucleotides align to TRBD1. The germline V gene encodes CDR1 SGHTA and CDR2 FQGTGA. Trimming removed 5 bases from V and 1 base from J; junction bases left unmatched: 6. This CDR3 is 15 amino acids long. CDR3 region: CASSPTGGRNTEAFF. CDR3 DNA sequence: TGTGCCAGCAGCCCCACAGGGGGTAGGAACACTGAAGCTTTCTTT.

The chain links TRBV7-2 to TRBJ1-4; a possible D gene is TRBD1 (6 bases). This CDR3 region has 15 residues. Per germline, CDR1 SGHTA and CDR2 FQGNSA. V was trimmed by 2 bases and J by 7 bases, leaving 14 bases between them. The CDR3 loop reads CASSLSQGGGEKLFF. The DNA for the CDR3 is TGTGCCAGCAGCTTATCGCAGGGAGGGGGTGAAAAACTGTTTTTT.

CDR3 nucleotides: TGTGCCAGCAGCGGCGGACAGACAACTAATGAAAAACTGTTTTTT. It codes for CASSGGQTTNEKLFF. The chain joins TRBV28 to TRBJ1-4; possible D gene TRBD1, 6 bases. The CDR3 length is 15 residues. Germline loops: CDR1 MDHEN, CDR2 SYDVKM. The V end was cut by 6 bases, the J end by 0 bases, with 11 bases between. Supplemented by reference TRBV28 and TRBJ1-4, the full variable domain reads DVKVTQSSRYLVKRTGEKVFLECVQDMDHENMFWYRQDPGLGLRLIYFSYDVKMKEKGDIPEGYSVSREKKERFSLILESASTNQTSMYLCASSGGQTTNEKLFFGSGTQLSVL.

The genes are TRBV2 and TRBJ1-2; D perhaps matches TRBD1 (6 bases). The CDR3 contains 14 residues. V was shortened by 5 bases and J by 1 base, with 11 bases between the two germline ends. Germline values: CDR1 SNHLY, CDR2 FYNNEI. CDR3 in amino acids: CASSMTGLNYGYTF. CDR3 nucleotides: TGTGCCAGCAGTATGACAGGCCTTAACTATGGCTACACCTTC.

The CDR3 DNA follows: TGTGCCAGCAGTTACGGGACAGGGCAAGAAAAACTGTTTTTT. Translated, it gives CASSYGTGQEKLFF. The chain couples TRBV6-5 to TRBJ1-4; 9 bases match TRBD1. V shed 2 bases and J 8 bases; nucleotides not matched to a gene: 3. Germline lookup yields CDR1 MNHEY and CDR2 SVGAGI. The CDR3 loop spans 14 amino acids.

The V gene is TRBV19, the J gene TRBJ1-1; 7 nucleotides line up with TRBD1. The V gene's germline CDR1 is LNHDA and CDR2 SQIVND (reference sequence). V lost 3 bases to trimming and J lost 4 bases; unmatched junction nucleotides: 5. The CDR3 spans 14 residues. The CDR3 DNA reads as TGTGCCAGTAGTATCTCAGGGGGATCCACTGAAGCTTTCTTT. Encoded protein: CASSISGGSTEAFF.

The CDR3 bases are TGCGCCAGCAGTGAGGCCGAAACCTACGAGCAGTACTTC. As protein: CASSEAETYEQYF. The J gene is TRBJ2-7, the V gene TRBV10-1; no firm D call. The germline V gene has CDR1 WNHNN and CDR2 SYGVQD (reference sequence). The CDR3 totals 13 residues. V was clipped by 2 bases and J by 2 bases, with 7 bases between them.

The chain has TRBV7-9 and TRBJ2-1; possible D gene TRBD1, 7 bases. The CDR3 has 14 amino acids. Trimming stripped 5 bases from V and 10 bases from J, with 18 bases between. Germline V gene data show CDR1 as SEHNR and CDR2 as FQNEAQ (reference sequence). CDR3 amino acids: CASSPGQGGWEQFF. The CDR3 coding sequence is TGTGCCAGCAGCCCCGGGCAGGGGGGATGGGAGCAGTTCTTC.

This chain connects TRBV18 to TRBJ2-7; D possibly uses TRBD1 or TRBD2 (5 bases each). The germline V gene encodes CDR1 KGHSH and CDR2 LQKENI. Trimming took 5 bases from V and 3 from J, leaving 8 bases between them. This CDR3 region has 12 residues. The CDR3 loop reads CASSWDGYEQYF. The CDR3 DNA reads TGTGCCAGCTCATGGGACGGCTACGAGCAGTACTTC.

CDR3 nucleotides: TGCAGTGCTAGTGGGTATCATAGCAATCAGCCCCAGCATTTT. Translation gives CSASGYHSNQPQHF. This chain uses TRBV20-1 with TRBJ1-5; D remains unclear. V was clipped by 3 bases and J by 0 bases, with 9 bases between them. The CDR3 is 14 amino acids. Germline CDR1 is DFQATT and CDR2 is SNEGSKA (reference sequence).

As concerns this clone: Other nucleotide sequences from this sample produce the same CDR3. The chain's CDR3 is CASSLAGTAEAFF. CDR3 coding DNA: TGCGCCAGCAGCTTGGCAGGGACGGCAGAAGCTTTCTTT. The V gene is TRBV5-1, the J gene TRBJ1-1, with a possible D match to TRBD1 (5 bases). The CDR3 has 13 residues. From germline, CDR1 is SGHRS and CDR2 YFSETQ. The V gene lost 0 bases and the J gene lost 8 bases, with 11 bases spanning the gap.

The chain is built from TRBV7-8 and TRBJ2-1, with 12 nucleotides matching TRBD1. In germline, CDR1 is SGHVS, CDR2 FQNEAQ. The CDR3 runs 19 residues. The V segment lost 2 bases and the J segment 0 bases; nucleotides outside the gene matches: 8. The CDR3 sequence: CASSLRDRGRGSSYNEQFF. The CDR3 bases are TGTGCCAGCAGCTTAAGGGACAGGGGGCGCGGGAGCTCCTACAATGAGCAGTTCTTC.

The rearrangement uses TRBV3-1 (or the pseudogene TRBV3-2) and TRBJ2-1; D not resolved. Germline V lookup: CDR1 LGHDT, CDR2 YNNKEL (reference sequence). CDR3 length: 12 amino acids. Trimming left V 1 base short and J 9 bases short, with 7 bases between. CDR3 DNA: TGTGCCAGCAGCCAAGGATCAGGTGAGCAGTTCTTC. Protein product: CASSQGSGEQFF.

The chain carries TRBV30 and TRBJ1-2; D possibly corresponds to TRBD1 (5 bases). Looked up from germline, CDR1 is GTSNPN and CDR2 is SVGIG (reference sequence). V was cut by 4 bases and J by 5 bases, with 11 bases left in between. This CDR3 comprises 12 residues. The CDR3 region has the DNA TGTGCCTGGACAGCGGGGGGTTATGGCTACACCTTC. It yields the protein CAWTAGGYGYTF.

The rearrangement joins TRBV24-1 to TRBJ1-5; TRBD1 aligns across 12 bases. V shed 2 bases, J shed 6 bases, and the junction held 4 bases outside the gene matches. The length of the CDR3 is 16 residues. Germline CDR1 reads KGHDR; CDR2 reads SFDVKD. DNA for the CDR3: TGTGCCACCAGTGATTCCGGGACAGGGGGCATTCAGCCCCAGCATTTT. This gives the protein CATSDSGTGGIQPQHF.

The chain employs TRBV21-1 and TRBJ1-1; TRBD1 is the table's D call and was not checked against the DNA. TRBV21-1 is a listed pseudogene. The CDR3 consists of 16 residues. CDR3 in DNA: TGTGCCAGCAGCTCCCGCCCCGGCAGGGGGAACACTGAAGCTTTCTTT. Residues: CASSSRPGRGNTEAFF.

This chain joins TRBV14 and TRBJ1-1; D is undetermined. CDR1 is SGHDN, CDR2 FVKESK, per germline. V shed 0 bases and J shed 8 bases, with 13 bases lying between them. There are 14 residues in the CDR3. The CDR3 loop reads CASSQDYGRPEAFF. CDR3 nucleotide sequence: TGTGCCAGCAGCCAAGATTACGGCAGACCCGAAGCTTTCTTT.